Below, 21 T cell receptor beta chains from the same sample are listed, as sequenced in a study of shared clonotypes between healthy human individuals (dated by TCRdb to the early 2020s). Libraries were prepared through the immunoSEQ multiplex PCR assay. TCRdb obtained this table from immuneACCESS and retained in-frame rearrangements with V and J assigned. These tables miss some clones; where compared with another copy, unresolved V genes account for less than half of the shortfall, and the remainder is unexplained. In this sample the table shows fewer than 1.8 million clones, approximately 98.5% of which occur a single time. The ten largest clones add up to around 0.33% of the sample. The sequenced sample consisted of naive CD4+ T cells sorted from blood. What this sample's cell subset or site label stands for: CD45RA+ positively selected. Receptors originate from a man under 40 in good health.

The CDR3 nucleotides are TGTGCCAGCAGCCCACCCGGCCTGCGGCAAGAGACCCAGTACTTC. Translation: CASSPPGLRQETQYF. The chain couples TRBV7-2 to TRBJ2-5; D gene unclear. In germline, CDR1 is SGHTA, CDR2 FQGNSA. This CDR3 has 15 residues. V lost 5 bases and J lost 2, with 15 bases in between.

As to this clone: Additional DNA sequences in this sample encode the identical CDR3. The genes are TRBV27 and TRBJ2-3; weak D call: TRBD2 (6 bases). V gave up 2 bases and J gave up 3 bases, with 6 bases separating them. The length of the CDR3 is 13 residues. Germline values: CDR1 MNHEY, CDR2 SMNVEV (reference sequence). The CDR3 protein is CASSLGGTDTQYF. In nucleotides, the CDR3 is TGTGCCAGCAGTTTAGGGGGGACAGATACGCAGTATTTT.

The chain joins TRBV29-1 to TRBJ2-7; 9 bases agree with TRBD1. The trim removed 7 bases at V and 0 bases at J, leaving 4 bases unmatched. CDR1 and CDR2 (germline): SQVTM, ANQGSEA. The CDR3 has 13 amino acids. CDR3 coding DNA: TGCAGCGCTGGGACAGGGAGCTCCTACGAGCAGTACTTC. Translating it yields CSAGTGSSYEQYF.

The V gene is TRBV29-1, the J gene TRBJ1-2, with a weak D call TRBD1 (6 bases). V lost 7 bases to trimming and J lost 3 bases, with 12 bases between them. The CDR3 spans 12 residues. Per the germline V gene, CDR1 is SQVTM and CDR2 is ANQGSEA. The CDR3 region has the DNA TGCAGCGGGGACACCGAGTACTATGGCTACACCTTC. Translation gives CSGDTEYYGYTF.

This chain connects TRBV11-3 to TRBJ2-1; 14 bases are a match to TRBD2. The CDR3 sequence is 17 residues long. J gave up 8 bases and V 5 bases, and 11 bases lay outside the gene matches. CDR1 is SGHNT, CDR2 YENEEA, per germline. CDR3 sequence: CASSPGLAGAFLDEQFF. Written as DNA, the CDR3 is TGTGCCAGCAGCCCGGGACTAGCGGGAGCATTTTTGGATGAGCAGTTCTTC.

The chain is built from TRBV5-1 and TRBJ1-1; no clear D. In germline, CDR1 is SGHRS, CDR2 YFSETQ. V was pared by 0 bases and J by 1 base, with 7 bases between. The CDR3 runs to 14 residues. Here the CDR3 DNA reads TGCGCCAGCAGCTTGGTAGTGCAGAACACTGAAGCTTTCTTT. Protein sequence: CASSLVVQNTEAFF.

The V and J genes are TRBV4-3 and TRBJ1-1; 9 bases agree with TRBD1. Per germline, CDR1 LGHNA and CDR2 YSLEER. The CDR3 is 15 amino acids. Trimming at V came to 4 bases and at J to 4 bases, leaving 7 bases not matched to a gene. The DNA for the CDR3 is TGCGCCAGCAGCCGAGCGGGACAGGGAGGCACTGAAGCTTTCTTT. Protein product: CASSRAGQGGTEAFF.

The chain employs TRBV7-9 and TRBJ2-1; 9 bases align to TRBD1. This CDR3 spans 17 amino acids. After removal of 7 bases from V and 1 base from J, the junction contained 11 bases not matched to a gene. From germline, CDR1 is SEHNR and CDR2 FQNEAQ (reference sequence). This chain's CDR3 is CASNQMTGGGSYNEQFF. The CDR3 DNA reads as TGTGCCAGCAACCAAATGACAGGGGGAGGTTCCTACAATGAGCAGTTCTTC. Variable domain in full (rest from reference TRBV7-9 and TRBJ2-1): DTGVSQNPRHKITKRGQNVTFRCDPISEHNRLYWYRQTLGQGPEFLTYFQNEAQLEKSRLLSDRFSAERPKGSFSTLEIQRTEQGDSAMYLCASNQMTGGGSYNEQFFGPGTRLTVL.

The chain uses TRBV9 and TRBJ1-1, with D hard to call. This CDR3 has 15 residues. Trimming cost V 0 bases and J 1 base, with 10 bases left between them. Germline loops: CDR1 SGDLS, CDR2 YYNGEE. The CDR3 reads CASSVAMSENTEAFF. CDR3 bases: TGTGCCAGCAGCGTAGCTATGAGCGAGAACACTGAAGCTTTCTTT.

The genes are TRBV6-5 and TRBJ2-5; no clear D. V was cut by 6 bases and J by 4 bases, with 12 bases left in between. The CDR3 consists of 13 residues. CDR1 is MNHEY, CDR2 SVGAGI, per germline. The CDR3 sequence: CASRASGRETQYF. CDR3 sequence (DNA): TGTGCCAGCAGGGCATCCGGGCGAGAGACCCAGTACTTC.

The CDR3 here is CATSRGQGFYEQYF. DNA for the CDR3: TGTGCCACCAGCAGAGGGCAGGGATTCTACGAGCAGTACTTC. The V call is TRBV15, the J call TRBJ2-7; the D gene is possibly TRBD1 (5 bases). The CDR3 runs to 14 residues. V lost 1 base, J lost 3 bases, and 10 bases lay in between. The germline CDR1 and CDR2 sequences are LNHNV and YYDKDF (reference sequence). The whole variable domain, remainder taken from reference TRBV15 and TRBJ2-7, is DAMVIQNPRYQVTQFGKPVTLSCSQTLNHNVMYWYQQKSSQAPKLLFHYYDKDFNNEADTPDNFQSRRPNTSFCFLDIRSPGLGDTAMYLCATSRGQGFYEQYFGPGTRLTVT.

CDR3 sequence (DNA): TGCAGTGCTAGGTTATTAAGCGAGCAGTACTTC. It yields the protein CSARLLSEQYF. The chain uses TRBV20-1 and TRBJ2-7; D is ambiguous. Germline lookup yields CDR1 DFQATT and CDR2 SNEGSKA (reference sequence). Trimming shortened V by 3 bases and J by 6 bases, and 9 bases separated the two germline ends. This CDR3 comprises 11 residues.

The chain recombines TRBV28 with TRBJ2-7; 7 nucleotides align to TRBD1. The V and J ends lost 6 bases and 6 bases, in that order; junction bases with no gene match: 8. CDR1 is MDHEN and CDR2 is SYDVKM in the germline V gene. The CDR3 is made up of 13 amino acids. The CDR3: CASRSLTGTEQYF. The CDR3 coding sequence is TGTGCCAGCAGATCGCTGACAGGGACCGAGCAGTACTTC.

The CDR3 coding sequence is TGTGCCAGCAGCTTAAGCAGACAGACCGGGGAGCTGTTTTTT. Protein: CASSLSRQTGELFF. The chain joins TRBV7-2 to TRBJ2-2; perhaps TRBD1 as D (5 bases). Germline CDR1 SGHTA, CDR2 FQGNSA. V was trimmed by 2 bases and J by 5 bases, leaving 9 bases between them. CDR3 size: 14 residues.

This clone has only one observation. This chain links TRBV7-2 with TRBJ1-4, with D uncertain. V was clipped by 2 bases and J by 5 bases, with 3 bases between them. The germline CDR1 and CDR2 sequences are SGHTA and FQGNSA. CDR3 length: 12 residues. CDR3: CASSLWNEKLFF. The CDR3 DNA follows: TGTGCCAGCAGCTTATGGAATGAAAAACTGTTTTTT.

This clone is a singleton in its sample. The chain recombines TRBV18 with TRBJ2-5, with D perhaps TRBD2 (5 bases). V gave up 0 bases and J gave up 0 bases, with 14 bases separating them. The CDR3 loop spans 17 amino acids. CDR1 is KGHSH, CDR2 LQKENI, per germline. The CDR3 nucleotides read TGTGCCAGCTCACCACCGAGGCCCAGCGGCAACCAAGAGACCCAGTACTTC. Protein product: CASSPPRPSGNQETQYF. The whole variable domain, filled in from reference TRBV18 and TRBJ2-5, reads NAGVMQNPRHLVRRRGQEARLRCSPMKGHSHVYWYRQLPEEGLKFMVYLQKENIIDESGMPKERFSAEFPKEGPSILRIQQVVRGDSAAYFCASSPPRPSGNQETQYFGPGTRLLVL.

The DNA for the CDR3 is TGCAGCGTCCAGGGCCCAGGGTACGAGCAGTACTTC. It encodes CSVQGPGYEQYF. The V and J genes are TRBV29-1 and TRBJ2-7; the D gene is possibly TRBD1 (5 bases). Germline V gene sequence: CDR1 SQVTM, CDR2 ANQGSEA. The CDR3 consists of 12 residues. V was trimmed by 6 bases and J by 4 bases, leaving 13 bases between them.

The J gene is TRBJ1-1, the V gene TRBV13; possibly TRBD1 for D (6 bases). This CDR3 comprises 16 residues. The V gene's germline CDR1 is PRHDT and CDR2 FYEKMQ (reference sequence). Trimming shortened V by 5 bases and J by 0 bases, and 16 bases separated the two germline ends. CDR3 DNA sequence: TGTGCCAGCAGCCAGGACAGCCGCTCCATGAACACTGAAGCTTTCTTT. Translation gives CASSQDSRSMNTEAFF.

The V and J genes are TRBV5-1 and TRBJ1-2; D gene ambiguous. Trimming stripped 0 bases from V and 6 bases from J, with 21 bases between. Germline lookup yields CDR1 SGHRS and CDR2 YFSETQ. The CDR3 length is 17 residues. The CDR3 sequence: CASSLGVSSLMDHGYTF. CDR3 DNA sequence: TGCGCCAGCAGCTTGGGAGTTTCGTCGCTAATGGACCATGGCTACACCTTC.

The chain has TRBV5-5 and TRBJ1-5; TRBD1 might be the D (5 bases). V gave up 2 bases and J gave up 4 bases, with 10 bases separating them. This CDR3 is 14 amino acids long. The germline CDR1 and CDR2 sequences are SGHKS and YYEKEE (reference sequence). The CDR3 region is CASSFGTANQPQHF. As DNA, the CDR3 is TGTGCCAGCAGCTTTGGGACCGCGAATCAGCCCCAGCATTTT. The complete variable domain, with remaining parts taken from reference TRBV5-5 and TRBJ1-5, reads DAGVTQSPTHLIKTRGQQVTLRCSPISGHKSVSWYQQVLGQGPQFIFQYYEKEERGRGNFPDRFSARQFPNYSSELNVNALLLGDSALYLCASSFGTANQPQHFGDGTRLSIL.

Of note for this clone: The same CDR3 is also encoded by other DNA sequences in this sample. The chain joins TRBV29-1 to TRBJ2-1; D not certain. The germline gives CDR1 SQVTM, CDR2 ANQGSEA. The germline V and J ends were trimmed by 6 bases and 8 bases, with 11 bases remaining between them. The CDR3 has 11 amino acids. This CDR3 is CSVAPGDEQFF. The CDR3 DNA is TGCAGCGTGGCACCAGGAGATGAGCAGTTCTTC.